This TCR beta chain was captured by sequencing in a study of blood T cells in healthy people across ages. Germline V CDR1 and CDR2: SGHRS, YFSETQ. The CDR3 extends over 17 amino acids. After removal of 0 bases from V and 4 bases from J, the junction contained 9 bases not matched to a gene. This clonotype was detected a few times. The authors ran a second PCR of 7 to 11 cycles using a sample-barcoded 5' primer and a J-beta primer mix. One entry per CDR3 protein, called by TCRdb with MiXCR from the 5' RACE reads. The table lists under 2,000,000 distinct CDR3 sequences, about 50% of them singletons. V gene TRBV5-1 combines with J gene TRBJ2-7; 11 bases are shared with TRBD1. What was sequenced was blood. The TCR was taken from a woman aged 40 to 55 in good health. CDR3 loop: CASSLANPGQGVYEQYF. CDR3 DNA: TGCGCCAGCAGCTTGGCCAACCCGGGACAGGGGGTTTACGAGCAGTACTTC.